The entry below gives a single T cell receptor (beta chain) sequence along with its context. What it binds is unknown. The data belong to a study of cytomegalovirus exposure and HLA in healthy donors. General study results and limits: Earlier results showed most TCR beta V segments being productive about 87% or about 30% of the time. A later analysis showed that HLA-associated TCR beta chains had undergone more clonal expansion than equally common others. Approximately 160 TCR beta chains were listed as cytomegalovirus-associated.

PCR was performed using 60 Vbeta and 13 Jbeta primers. The data were produced by immunoSEQ multiplex PCR, yet TCRdb's version contains in-frame clones alone and is incomplete. This table holds 100,000 or so clones, 75% to 90% found once. V was shortened by 3 bases and J by 5 bases, with 4 bases between the two germline ends. The CDR3 runs to 11 residues. The germline gives CDR1 SNHLY, CDR2 FYNNEI. The rearrangement joins TRBV2 to TRBJ1-2; D is undetermined. The sequenced material came from PBMCs. This TCR came from a man younger than 40 in good health and CMV-seropositive. CDR3 residues: CASSDRYGYTF. The CDR3 DNA reads as TGTGCCAGCAGTGACAGATATGGCTACACCTTC.